Listed below are T cell receptor beta chains from one sample, sequenced in a study of CD8 T cell repertoires and HIV-1 epitope variants. TCRdb's table, derived via immunoSEQ multiplex PCR, lists solely in-frame clones and lacks some. The sample has 6,000 or so clones, more than 60% seen once; the top ten hold under 50%. The antigens of these receptors remain unknown. The specimen was cultured CD8+ T cells derived from PBMCs. These receptors were collected from a male donor with HIV. Both conserved end residues are part of each CDR3. The order of the fields is V gene, clone size, D gene, J gene, CDR3 protein, CDR3 DNA. A D gene is named only where the DNA matches it firmly. Not all rows give a size; the values are once, few, many and, for expanded clones, a class.

v_call: TRBV19
clone_size: NA
d_call: NA
j_call: TRBJ2-7
cdr3_aa: CASSMNSLLEQYF
cdr3_nt: TGTGCCAGTAGTATGAACTCCCTCCTGGAGCAGTACTTC

v_call: TRBV27
clone_size: once
d_call: NA
j_call: TRBJ1-5
cdr3_aa: CASSLSPLGGNQPQHF
cdr3_nt: TGTGCCAGCAGTTTATCGCCCTTGGGGGGCAATCAGCCCCAGCATTTT

v_call: TRBV4-1
clone_size: NA
d_call: NA
j_call: TRBJ2-1
cdr3_aa: CASSQASSYNEQFF
cdr3_nt: TGCGCCAGCAGCCAAGCGAGCTCCTACAATGAGCAGTTCTTC

v_call: TRBV11-1
clone_size: NA
d_call: NA
j_call: TRBJ2-3
cdr3_aa: CASSLSDTQYF
cdr3_nt: TGTGCCAGCAGCTTATCTGATACGCAGTATTTT

v_call: TRBV27
clone_size: NA
d_call: NA
j_call: TRBJ2-1
cdr3_aa: CASRVDLGWYNEQFF
cdr3_nt: TGTGCCAGCAGAGTGGACCTTGGGTGGTACAATGAGCAGTTCTTC

v_call: TRBV6-5
clone_size: NA
d_call: TRBD2
j_call: TRBJ2-1
cdr3_aa: CASSYSPSGRNNEQFF
cdr3_nt: TGTGCCAGCAGTTACTCCCCTAGCGGGAGAAACAATGAGCAGTTCTTC

v_call: TRBV9
clone_size: NA
d_call: TRBD2
j_call: TRBJ2-2
cdr3_aa: CASSGPVVGGGTIEPNTGELFF
cdr3_nt: TGTGCCAGCAGCGGACCGGTGGTGGGCGGGGGTACGATCGAACCGAACACCGGGGAGCTGTTTTTT

v_call: TRBV14
clone_size: few
d_call: NA
j_call: TRBJ2-7
cdr3_aa: CASSPDETYEQYF
cdr3_nt: TGTGCCAGCAGCCCGGACGAGACCTACGAGCAGTACTTC

v_call: TRBV5-1
clone_size: NA
d_call: NA
j_call: TRBJ2-1
cdr3_aa: CASSLVELPNNEQFF
cdr3_nt: TGCGCCAGCAGCTTGGTAGAACTCCCTAACAATGAGCAGTTCTTC

v_call: TRBV7-1
clone_size: NA
d_call: TRBD1
j_call: TRBJ1-2
cdr3_aa: CASSHPPRDRGPFGYTF
cdr3_nt: TGTGCCAGCAGCCATCCACCCCGGGACAGGGGGCCCTTTGGCTACACCTTC

v_call: TRBV27
clone_size: NA
d_call: NA
j_call: TRBJ2-7
cdr3_aa: CASSSLDSPYEQYF
cdr3_nt: TGTGCCAGCAGTTCACTGGACAGCCCCTACGAGCAGTACTTC

v_call: TRBV6-5
clone_size: NA
d_call: NA
j_call: TRBJ2-1
cdr3_aa: CASSLTGTPYNEQFF
cdr3_nt: TGTGCCAGCAGCCTCACAGGGACCCCCTACAATGAGCAGTTCTTC

v_call: TRBV5-6
clone_size: once
d_call: NA
j_call: TRBJ1-1
cdr3_aa: CASRTEQGGAEAFF
cdr3_nt: TGTGCCAGCAGGACCGAACAGGGAGGGGCTGAAGCTTTCTTT

v_call: TRBV27
clone_size: NA
d_call: TRBD2
j_call: TRBJ2-2
cdr3_aa: CASSRGVNTGELFF
cdr3_nt: TGTGCCAGCAGTCGGGGGGTGAACACCGGGGAGCTGTTTTTT

v_call: TRBV5-5
clone_size: NA
d_call: NA
j_call: TRBJ2-7
cdr3_aa: CASSLRGYEQYF
cdr3_nt: TGTGCCAGCAGCTTGAGGGGATACGAGCAGTACTTC

v_call: TRBV5-6
clone_size: few
d_call: TRBD1
j_call: TRBJ2-7
cdr3_aa: CASSLETGATYEQYF
cdr3_nt: TGTGCCAGCAGCTTGGAGACAGGGGCAACCTACGAGCAGTACTTC

v_call: TRBV10-3
clone_size: few
d_call: NA
j_call: TRBJ2-7
cdr3_aa: CAISGVGNTYEQYF
cdr3_nt: TGTGCCATCAGTGGGGTCGGGAATACCTACGAGCAGTACTTC

v_call: TRBV28
clone_size: NA
d_call: NA
j_call: TRBJ1-1
cdr3_aa: CASSLERIQAFF
cdr3_nt: TGTGCCAGCAGCTTGGAGCGGATTCAAGCTTTCTTT

v_call: TRBV23-1
clone_size: NA
d_call: NA
j_call: TRBJ1-1
cdr3_aa: CASKHGNTEAFF
cdr3_nt: TGCGCCAGCAAACACGGGAACACTGAAGCTTTCTTT

v_call: TRBV19
clone_size: NA
d_call: NA
j_call: TRBJ2-7
cdr3_aa: CASSILLQGSYEQYF
cdr3_nt: TGTGCCAGTAGTATTTTGCTCCAGGGCTCCTACGAGCAGTACTTC

v_call: TRBV18
clone_size: NA
d_call: NA
j_call: TRBJ2-1
cdr3_aa: CASSPPGRGNEQFF
cdr3_nt: TGTGCCAGCTCACCACCGGGCAGGGGCAATGAGCAGTTCTTC

v_call: TRBV7-8
clone_size: few
d_call: NA
j_call: TRBJ1-2
cdr3_aa: CASSLEEVSNYGYTF
cdr3_nt: TGTGCCAGCAGCTTAGAAGAGGTTTCGAACTATGGCTACACCTTC

v_call: TRBV6-5
clone_size: few
d_call: NA
j_call: TRBJ2-6
cdr3_aa: CASTLVSGANVLTF
cdr3_nt: TGTGCCAGCACCTTAGTATCTGGGGCCAACGTCCTGACTTTC

v_call: TRBV27
clone_size: NA
d_call: NA
j_call: TRBJ1-5
cdr3_aa: CASSLRGLQYSNQPQHF
cdr3_nt: TGTGCCAGCAGTTTAAGGGGACTACAATATAGCAATCAGCCCCAGCATTTT

v_call: TRBV13
clone_size: NA
d_call: TRBD2
j_call: TRBJ2-7
cdr3_aa: CASSFQRGAYEQYF
cdr3_nt: TGTGCCAGCAGCTTCCAGCGGGGGGCCTACGAGCAGTACTTC

v_call: TRBV4-1
clone_size: NA
d_call: NA
j_call: TRBJ2-1
cdr3_aa: CASSHYEDREQFF
cdr3_nt: TGCGCCAGCAGCCACTATGAAGATAGAGAGCAGTTCTTC

v_call: TRBV6-1
clone_size: few
d_call: NA
j_call: TRBJ2-2
cdr3_aa: CASSDPSRDGGPGELFF
cdr3_nt: TGTGCCAGCAGTGATCCCTCCCGGGACGGGGGCCCCGGGGAGCTGTTTTTT

v_call: TRBV19
clone_size: once
d_call: NA
j_call: TRBJ2-1
cdr3_aa: CASSIALGDEQFF
cdr3_nt: TGTGCCAGTAGTATAGCCCTGGGGGATGAGCAGTTCTTC

v_call: TRBV27
clone_size: few
d_call: TRBD1
j_call: TRBJ1-2
cdr3_aa: CASSLSQGGNGYTF
cdr3_nt: TGTGCCAGCTCTCTTTCCCAGGGGGGGAATGGCTACACCTTC

v_call: TRBV27
clone_size: once
d_call: NA
j_call: TRBJ2-6
cdr3_aa: CASSLPDGGSGANVLTF
cdr3_nt: TGTGCCAGCAGTTTACCGGATGGAGGCTCTGGGGCCAACGTCCTGACTTTC

v_call: TRBV4-1
clone_size: NA
d_call: NA
j_call: TRBJ1-1
cdr3_aa: CASSQDTGGGTEAFF
cdr3_nt: TGCGCCAGCAGCCAAGATACCGGGGGGGGCACTGAAGCTTTCTTT

v_call: TRBV15
clone_size: NA
d_call: TRBD2
j_call: TRBJ2-7
cdr3_aa: CATSRDGGVAEQYF
cdr3_nt: TGTGCCACCAGCAGAGATGGGGGGGTAGCGGAGCAGTACTTC

v_call: TRBV27
clone_size: few
d_call: TRBD1
j_call: TRBJ2-1
cdr3_aa: CASSLEGTGYNEQFF
cdr3_nt: TGTGCCAGCAGCTTAGAAGGGACAGGCTACAATGAGCAGTTCTTC

v_call: TRBV19
clone_size: few
d_call: NA
j_call: TRBJ2-1
cdr3_aa: CASSIISGRGNEQFF
cdr3_nt: TGTGCCAGTAGTATCATTTCGGGACGGGGGAATGAGCAGTTCTTC

v_call: TRBV7-6
clone_size: NA
d_call: TRBD2
j_call: TRBJ2-1
cdr3_aa: CASSPTLADSYNEQFF
cdr3_nt: TGTGCCAGCAGCCCTACTCTAGCGGATTCCTACAATGAGCAGTTCTTC

v_call: TRBV10-3
clone_size: NA
d_call: NA
j_call: TRBJ2-1
cdr3_aa: CAISERLYNEQFF
cdr3_nt: TGTGCCATCAGTGAGCGCTTATACAATGAGCAGTTCTTC

v_call: TRBV28
clone_size: NA
d_call: NA
j_call: TRBJ2-5
cdr3_aa: CVSSSVDRDQETQYF
cdr3_nt: TGTGTCAGCAGTTCCGTCGACCGAGACCAAGAGACCCAGTACTTC

v_call: TRBV6-6
clone_size: NA
d_call: NA
j_call: TRBJ2-1
cdr3_aa: CASSRPYNEQFF
cdr3_nt: TGTGCCAGCAGCCGACCCTACAATGAGCAGTTCTTC

v_call: TRBV2
clone_size: few
d_call: NA
j_call: TRBJ1-1
cdr3_aa: CASSQGNTEAFF
cdr3_nt: TGTGCCAGCAGCCAGGGGAACACTGAAGCTTTCTTT

v_call: TRBV19
clone_size: NA
d_call: NA
j_call: TRBJ1-6
cdr3_aa: CASSQRQGTSPLHF
cdr3_nt: TGTGCCAGTAGTCAAAGGCAGGGGACTTCACCCCTCCACTTT

v_call: TRBV7-3
clone_size: few
d_call: NA
j_call: TRBJ2-7
cdr3_aa: CASSLGNGEQYF
cdr3_nt: TGTGCCAGCAGCTTAGGTAACGGGGAGCAGTACTTC

v_call: TRBV7-2
clone_size: NA
d_call: NA
j_call: TRBJ2-1
cdr3_aa: CASSAGNERSNEQFF
cdr3_nt: TGTGCCAGCAGCGCCGGGAACGAACGGTCCAATGAGCAGTTCTTC

v_call: TRBV5-8
clone_size: NA
d_call: NA
j_call: TRBJ1-2
cdr3_aa: CASSLLNNYGYTF
cdr3_nt: TGTGCCAGCAGCTTGCTAAACAACTATGGCTACACCTTC

v_call: TRBV5-6
clone_size: NA
d_call: NA
j_call: TRBJ2-2
cdr3_aa: CASSPGFANTGELFF
cdr3_nt: TGTGCCAGCAGCCCAGGGTTCGCGAACACCGGGGAGCTGTTTTTT

v_call: TRBV10-1
clone_size: NA
d_call: NA
j_call: TRBJ2-5
cdr3_aa: CASSEGKSRETQYF
cdr3_nt: TGCGCCAGCAGTGAGGGAAAGAGCAGGGAGACCCAGTACTTC

v_call: TRBV5-6
clone_size: NA
d_call: NA
j_call: TRBJ1-4
cdr3_aa: CASSPTGAIRATNEKLFF
cdr3_nt: TGTGCCAGCAGCCCCACGGGGGCGATACGAGCAACTAATGAAAAACTGTTTTTT

v_call: TRBV5-1
clone_size: NA
d_call: NA
j_call: TRBJ2-1
cdr3_aa: CASSLEGETYNEQFF
cdr3_nt: TGCGCCAGCAGCTTGGAAGGAGAGACCTACAATGAGCAGTTCTTC

v_call: TRBV28
clone_size: NA
d_call: NA
j_call: TRBJ1-2
cdr3_aa: CASSSQGWGYTF
cdr3_nt: TGTGCCAGCAGCTCACAGGGTTGGGGCTACACCTTC

v_call: TRBV5-6
clone_size: NA
d_call: TRBD1
j_call: TRBJ2-7
cdr3_aa: CASSPGGSYISYEQYF
cdr3_nt: TGTGCCAGCAGCCCAGGGGGCTCTTATATATCCTACGAGCAGTACTTC

v_call: TRBV10-2
clone_size: few
d_call: TRBD2
j_call: TRBJ2-7
cdr3_aa: CASSESLAGAGVYEQYF
cdr3_nt: TGCGCCAGCAGTGAGTCACTAGCGGGAGCAGGGGTTTACGAGCAGTACTTC

v_call: TRBV4-2
clone_size: NA
d_call: NA
j_call: TRBJ2-1
cdr3_aa: CASSQERGAPWGEQFF
cdr3_nt: TGTGCCAGCAGCCAAGAACGGGGGGCCCCCTGGGGTGAGCAGTTCTTC

v_call: TRBV15
clone_size: NA
d_call: NA
j_call: TRBJ1-1
cdr3_aa: CATSRRAGMNTEAFF
cdr3_nt: TGTGCCACCAGCAGGCGCGCAGGCATGAACACTGAAGCTTTCTTT

v_call: TRBV27
clone_size: NA
d_call: TRBD1
j_call: TRBJ2-2
cdr3_aa: CASSPRSTGITGELFF
cdr3_nt: TGTGCCAGCAGTCCCCGTTCGACAGGGATCACCGGGGAGCTGTTTTTT

v_call: TRBV7-3
clone_size: once
d_call: TRBD1
j_call: TRBJ2-1
cdr3_aa: CASSTGGQGYNEQFF
cdr3_nt: TGTGCCAGCAGCACAGGGGGACAGGGGTACAATGAGCAGTTCTTC

v_call: TRBV27
clone_size: NA
d_call: TRBD1
j_call: TRBJ2-7
cdr3_aa: CASSPGQAFLYEQYF
cdr3_nt: TGTGCCAGCAGCCCTGGACAGGCCTTCCTCTACGAGCAGTACTTC

v_call: TRBV6-5
clone_size: medium-sized
d_call: NA
j_call: TRBJ2-2
cdr3_aa: CASSSDSTGELFF
cdr3_nt: TGTGCCAGCAGCTCGGACAGCACCGGGGAGCTGTTTTTT

v_call: TRBV19
clone_size: NA
d_call: TRBD2
j_call: TRBJ2-1
cdr3_aa: CASSASLAGGGEQFF
cdr3_nt: TGTGCCAGTAGTGCCTCACTAGCGGGGGGTGGGGAGCAGTTCTTC

v_call: TRBV11-1
clone_size: NA
d_call: NA
j_call: TRBJ2-1
cdr3_aa: CASTDSEPYNEQFF
cdr3_nt: TGTGCCAGCACTGACTCAGAACCCTACAATGAGCAGTTCTTC